These T cell receptor beta chains were read from a single sample in a study of T-cell memory formation after mild COVID-19. TCRdb reprocessed the 5' RACE reads via MiXCR and lists one record per CDR3 protein. Among 500,000 to 650,000 distinct CDR3 sequences listed, about 20% were seen once. Sequencing used PBMCs or a T cell subset sorted from them (not recorded which). Receptors originate from an adult woman who had mild COVID-19 (a few samples of this study predate the infection). Cell type and time point are not known. Each CDR3 is given with its conserved first and last residue. D genes are given only for firm matches. Part of the rows lack a size; the others show once, few, many or a class for expanded clones.

D gene: NA
V gene: TRBV24-1
clone size: NA
J gene: TRBJ2-7
CDR3 DNA: TGTGCCACCAGTGATTCGAGGGGCAGGGGCTACGAGCAGTACTTC
CDR3 protein: CATSDSRGRGYEQYF

D gene: TRBD2
V gene: TRBV3-1
clone size: NA
J gene: TRBJ2-1
CDR3 DNA: TGTGCCAGCAGCCAAGACACTAGCGGGGGTGATGAGCAGTTCTTC
CDR3 protein: CASSQDTSGGDEQFF

D gene: TRBD2
V gene: TRBV10-3
clone size: few
J gene: TRBJ2-3
CDR3 DNA: TGTGCCATCAGTGAGTCCAGCGGGGGGTACGATACGCAGTATTTT
CDR3 protein: CAISESSGGYDTQYF

D gene: TRBD1
V gene: TRBV11-2
clone size: few
J gene: TRBJ1-6
CDR3 DNA: TGTGCCAGCAGCTTAGACAGGGGGACCAGTAATTCACCCCTCCACTTT
CDR3 protein: CASSLDRGTSNSPLHF

D gene: NA
V gene: TRBV6-5
clone size: NA
J gene: TRBJ2-7
CDR3 DNA: TGTGCCAGCAGTTACTCATCCGGGGCCCAGAACGAGCAGTACTTC
CDR3 protein: CASSYSSGAQNEQYF

D gene: TRBD2
V gene: TRBV6-1
clone size: few
J gene: TRBJ2-2
CDR3 DNA: TGTGCCAGCAGGGCGGGGGTTGACACCGGGGAGCTGTTTTTT
CDR3 protein: CASRAGVDTGELFF

D gene: NA
V gene: TRBV7-6
clone size: NA
J gene: TRBJ2-6
CDR3 DNA: TGTGCCAGCAGCTTTGGGGGGGCCGGGGCCAACGTCCTGACTTTC
CDR3 protein: CASSFGGAGANVLTF

D gene: TRBD2
V gene: TRBV19
clone size: NA
J gene: TRBJ2-3
CDR3 DNA: TGTGCCAGTAGTATAATAGCGGGAGATAAAGATACGAAGTATTTT
CDR3 protein: CASSIIAGDKDTKYF

D gene: NA
V gene: TRBV30
clone size: few
J gene: TRBJ2-3
CDR3 DNA: TGTGCCTGGAGTGTAGGGGGAGATACGCAGTATTTT
CDR3 protein: CAWSVGGDTQYF

D gene: NA
V gene: TRBV10-2
clone size: few
J gene: TRBJ2-5
CDR3 DNA: TGCGCCAGCAGTGAAAAGCGGGTAATTCGTGGGTCTCAGTACTTC
CDR3 protein: CASSEKRVIRGSQYF

D gene: NA
V gene: TRBV7-2
clone size: NA
J gene: TRBJ2-3
CDR3 DNA: TGTGCCAGCAGCCCCCGTTACACAGATACGCAGTATTTT
CDR3 protein: CASSPRYTDTQYF

D gene: NA
V gene: TRBV12-3/TRBV12-4
clone size: NA
J gene: TRBJ2-3
CDR3 DNA: TGTGCCAGCAGTCTTCAAGGCCCCACGCAGTATTTT
CDR3 protein: CASSLQGPTQYF

D gene: NA
V gene: TRBV5-6
clone size: few
J gene: TRBJ2-7
CDR3 DNA: TGTGCCAGCAGCTTCAGGATTTCAAGGGAGCAGTACTTC
CDR3 protein: CASSFRISREQYF